This entry features one T cell receptor beta chain sequence. This clonotype was counted only a few times. No cognate antigen has been identified for it. Base qualities are missing; no much larger clone stands one base away. The sample comes from a study of response to subunit inactivated influenza vaccine (dated by TCRdb to the late 2010s). For the wider study: Deep quantitative profiling of the T cell receptor repertoire was used in the study to follow responses to a trivalent subunit inactivated influenza vaccine. Results and caveats for the whole study, not just this receptor: The authors suggested that each seasonal influenza vaccination may recruit only a limited number of new T cells.

Spanning cysteine to phenylalanine, the CDR3 consists of 17 amino acids. CDR3 DNA is the only sequence kept; it has 51 bases, read in frame from the first base. Per the germline V gene (reference sequence), DFQATT is the CDR1 and SNEGSKA is the CDR2. V is pruned by 0 bases and J by 6 bases, leaving 12 bases of the junction without a gene match. Receptor amplification or capture employed RT-PCR. Sequencing used an Illumina HiSeq 2500. TCRdb reworked the public reads: Q25 trimming with fastp, MiXCR clone assembly, productive beta chains retained. CDR3 protein duplicates are merged, each entry listing the most common genes and DNA. The sample profile shows some 600,000 distinct CDR3 sequences; approximately 15% of them were found once. The ten largest clones represent approximately 7.6% of the sample.

The TCR comes from a man in his forties or fifties who received an inactivated influenza vaccine. Donor details come from another sample of the same person, matched by shared clones. This sample comprised PBMCs from blood, obtained around 15 days before vaccination. The sequence joins TRBV20-1 to TRBJ2-3, with TRBD2 matching 10 junction bases. The DNA sequence follows: TGCAGTGCTAGAGATCTGGAACGGAGCGGGGGGGCGGATACGCAGTATTTT. Its translation is CSARDLERSGGADTQYF.